This paragraph reports one T cell receptor (beta chain). There is no known antigen for this receptor. No base quality values were provided; no much bigger clone lies one nucleotide off. Reading the germline V gene gives CDR1 MGHDK and CDR2 SYGVNS. The CDR3, from cysteine to phenylalanine, totals 16 residues. Left in the record is the CDR3 DNA by itself, 48 bases read in frame from the first base. The germline V end is reduced by 0 bases and the J end by 3 bases; junction bases left unmatched: 7. The sample is drawn from a study of CD8+ T cells in alopecia areata listed by TCRdb under 2018. About the full investigation: The treated patients, all with moderate-to-severe alopecia areata, were enrolled in an open-label pilot trial of oral tofacitinib given at 5 to 10 mg twice daily. Tofacitinib-treated patients had biopsies at baseline and at 4 and 24 weeks of treatment, with a later scalp biopsy in several patients. Scalp tissue and sorted CD4+ and CD8+ peripheral blood T cells from patchy and totalis/universalis alopecia areata patients and from healthy controls were covered by human TCRbeta sequencing. Tofacitinib was given for 6 to 18 months, followed by 6 months of follow-up off drug to assess delayed response and recurrence. The RNA source kit depended on sample type: the PAXgene miRNA kit for fixed scalp, the miRNeasy kit for PBMCs, and the RNeasy kit for mouse skin. In both human patients and the C3H/HeJ mouse model, the study applied high-throughput TCRbeta sequencing to look at T cell clonal expansion in alopecia areata. TCRbeta CDR3 regions were amplified by immunoSEQ multiplex PCR with 35 Vbeta forward and 13 Jbeta reverse primers. Scalp clonality was compared across normal scalp (n=4), patchy alopecia areata scalp (n=8), and alopecia totalis/universalis scalp (n=8).

What the research found in general, with its limitations: Shared TCR sequences between patients were less evident than in mice, which may be partly attributable to HLA diversity in the patient population. Unlike mouse skin, where gammadelta T cells dominate, normal human skin contains resident alphabeta T cells that get sequenced too, which complicates analysis of the scalp TCR repertoire. Compared with normal scalp, lesional scalp had higher clonality and more expanded CD8+ clones, particularly in alopecia totalis/universalis, a pattern that suggests antigenic drive.

Library preparation used the immunoSEQ multiplex PCR assay. For TCR sequencing, RNA was extracted from every sample and reverse transcribed into cDNA to serve as template. First-strand cDNA was synthesized using SuperScript III with a 2:1 mix of oligo-dT and random hexamers. A synthetic immune receptor repertoire was used to assess amplification bias, and residual bias was removed computationally. Concerning the study's data processing: After raw reads were preprocessed to remove errors, the CDR3 was defined following IMGT conventions as running from the conserved cysteine to phenylalanine. Clonality was computed as 1 minus the Shannon entropy, with the entropy normalized by log2 of the number of productive unique TCRs. Scalp TCRbeta sequences were cross-referenced with sorted blood CD4 and CD8 repertoires so that the CD4 or CD8 identity of scalp clones could be inferred. TCRdb stores this immuneACCESS table with in-frame sequences only. Part of the clones is absent; in the studies checked, under half of the shortfall reflects unresolved V genes, and no reason is known for the rest. V, J and clone size reflect that table, while D and trimming were determined from the DNA. Recorded for this sample are some 150,000 clones; 50% to 65% of them occurred a single time. The ten largest clones add up to roughly a fifth of the sample.

In the paper's terms, the time point label means: baseline before oral tofacitinib. Lesional scalp punch biopsies and peripheral blood were obtained from alopecia areata patients. PBMCs were isolated by density centrifugation and stained for CD3, CD4 and CD8, and CD4+ and CD8+ T cells were sorted on a FACSAria. The sequence came from a human donor with alopecia areata. Specimen: CD8+ T cells sorted from blood, collected at week 0. This receptor chain uses TRBV25-1 and TRBJ2-5; the central 7 bases match TRBD1. The encoded CDR3 is CASSEYGTVREETQYF. The DNA sequence is given as TGTGCCAGCAGTGAATATGGGACAGTGCGCGAAGAGACCCAGTACTTC.